Listed below are T cell receptor beta chains from one sample, sequenced in a study of type 1 regulatory T cells. Their target antigens are unknown. TCRdb recomputed calls from the reads with MiXCR, one row per CDR3 protein. Seen here are some 71,000 distinct CDR3 sequences, less than 25% observed once, and the top ten hold more than 7.5%. The source material was cultured type 1 regulatory T (Tr1) cells, either the whole culture or a sorted fraction (not recorded which). Source of these receptors: a human donor in good health. Both conserved end residues are part of each CDR3. Fields, in order: CDR3 length, V gene, CDR3 protein.

12	TRBV18	CASSRRQGEAFF
13	TRBV29-1	CSASGTRGDAQYF
14	TRBV18	CASSQTSGDSPLHF
16	TRBV7-9	CASSLIRSTAFYGYTF
15	TRBV28	CASRLRSISYNEQFF
15	TRBV7-2	CASSLSLANTGELFF
14	TRBV20-1	CSAKQGASSYGYTF
14	TRBV20-1	CSAGSGGVTDTQYF
13	TRBV20-1	CSARIQANGEQFF
15	TRBV20-1	CSASLSASSGNTIYF
14	TRBV12-3/TRBV12-4	CASSPGGKNTEAFF
12	TRBV5-1	CASSSGAYEQYF
16	TRBV7-2	CASSPNPAGSSYEQYF